The clone carrying this T cell receptor (beta chain) has ten or more counts. Its specificity is not known. The entry originates in a study of metastatic and nonmetastatic thyroid tumors. Study-wide background: A comparison of repertoires was made across blood and tumor or nodule tissue from malignant and benign thyroid patients.

Regarding the study as a whole: The study reportedly found significantly higher TCR beta diversity in malignant thyroid tumors than benign nodules, in blood and tumor.

As handled by the study authors: Built for papillary thyroid cancer, a distant-metastasis classifier drew on CDR3 differences across clinicopathological groups. TCRdb re-clonotyped the PCR reads via MiXCR. The V and J calls were determined by TCRdb, not by the authors. The sample shows fewer than 100,000 clones, about 16% of them seen only once. Every patient was untreated before thyroid surgery. The source of this sequence is a female donor with papillary thyroid cancer or a benign thyroid nodule (not recorded which). Some clones in this sample may be carry-over from other donors' samples. Sequenced: blood.

Here the CDR3 reads CASSSPSGTPNEKLFF. The CDR3, as DNA: TGTGCCAGCAGTTCCCCATCCGGGACACCTAATGAAAAACTGTTTTTT. The chain has TRBV28 and TRBJ1-4, with D tentatively TRBD1 (6 bases). The CDR3 is 16 amino acids. Germline values: CDR1 MDHEN, CDR2 SYDVKM. V was shortened by 4 bases and J by 3 bases, with 15 bases between the two germline ends.